The T cell receptor (beta chain) described here comes from a study of blood T cell repertoires in COVID-19. The repertoire was sequenced with immunoSEQ multiplex PCR; TCRdb's copy has only in-frame clones and lacks some. The table has about 120,000 clones, roughly four fifths seen once. Specimen: peripheral blood. This sequence originates from a man aged 65 to 85 with active or convalescent COVID-19.

CDR3 bases: TGTGCCACCAGTGATCCAGCTACCATAGGGGATGAGCAGTTCTTC. Its translation: CATSDPATIGDEQFF. This chain uses TRBV24-1 with TRBJ2-1; a weak D match, TRBD1 (5 bases). CDR1 and CDR2 from the germline V gene are KGHDR and SFDVKD. V lost 3 bases, J lost 8 bases, and 16 bases lay in between. The CDR3 runs 15 residues.